Below are 28 T cell receptor beta chains sequenced from a single sample in a study of CD8+CD57+ T cells in acquired aplastic anemia. TCR beta VDJ and CDR3 profiles were obtained from a genomic DNA template. MiXCR, applied by TCRdb to the reads, yields one record per CDR3 protein. The data contain about 180,000 distinct CDR3 sequences, approximately 49% of them singletons. The specimen sequenced was sorted CD4+, CD8+, or CD8+CD57+ T cells (not recorded which) from PBMCs. These TCRs come from a human donor in good health.

This clonotype has ten or more counts. This chain connects TRBV20-1 to TRBJ2-7; 10 bases are shared with TRBD2. Per the germline V gene, CDR1 is DFQATT and CDR2 is SNEGSKA (reference sequence). The CDR3 is made up of 15 amino acids. The V and J ends lost 0 bases and 6 bases, in that order; junction bases with no gene match: 8. CDR3 residues: CSARDISSGRIEQYF. CDR3 nucleotide sequence: TGCAGTGCTAGAGATATATCTAGCGGGAGAATCGAGCAGTACTTC.

This clonotype was detected many times. This sequence joins TRBV7-9 and TRBJ1-5; D not resolved. V was clipped by 5 bases and J by 9 bases, with 17 bases between them. The length of the CDR3 is 14 residues. CDR1 is SEHNR, CDR2 FQNEAQ, per germline (reference sequence). The CDR3 loop is CASSLGTTKGPQHF. The CDR3 bases are TGTGCCAGCAGCCTGGGTACCACCAAAGGGCCCCAGCATTTT.

This clonotype showed up just a few times. The chain couples TRBV10-3 to TRBJ2-7; D might be TRBD1 or TRBD2, each matching 7 bases. Germline loops: CDR1 ENHRY, CDR2 SYGVKD. This CDR3 is built from 14 residues. V was clipped by 1 base and J by 5 bases, with 12 bases between them. The chain's CDR3 is CAISEYRGGNEQYF. The CDR3 region has the DNA TGTGCCATCAGTGAGTACAGGGGAGGGAACGAGCAGTACTTC.

This clonotype was seen repeatedly, ten times or more. V usage is TRBV9 and J usage is TRBJ2-5; 8 bases agree with TRBD2. The germline CDR1 and CDR2 sequences are SGDLS and YYNGEE. V trimming: 4 bases; J trimming: 2 bases; junction bases outside the gene matches: 7. The CDR3 is made up of 15 amino acids. This chain's CDR3 is CASSSPGGRQETQYF. The CDR3 DNA sequence: TGTGCCAGCAGCTCGCCGGGGGGGCGGCAAGAGACCCAGTACTTC. Complete variable domain (other parts from reference TRBV9 and TRBJ2-5): DSGVTQTPKHLITATGQRVTLRCSPRSGDLSVYWYQQSLDQGLQFLIQYYNGEERAKGNILERFSAQQFPDLHSELNLSSLELGDSALYFCASSSPGGRQETQYFGPGTRLLVL.

V usage is TRBV2 and J usage is TRBJ2-5; 7 nucleotides match TRBD1. V lost 6 bases to trimming and J lost 2 bases; unmatched junction nucleotides: 6. Germline lookup yields CDR1 SNHLY and CDR2 FYNNEI. The CDR3 has 14 residues. The CDR3 bases are TGTGCCAGCAGGGTACGGACAGGACAAGAGACCCAGTACTTC. This encodes CASRVRTGQETQYF.

This clonotype was observed many times. The CDR3 reads CASSRTARQGKLFF. The CDR3 DNA is TGTGCCAGCAGTAGGACGGCCCGCCAAGGAAAACTGTTTTTT. V gene TRBV12-3 or TRBV12-4 combines with J gene TRBJ1-4; D gene uncertain. V gave up 5 bases and J gave up 10 bases, with 17 bases separating them. The length of the CDR3 is 14 residues.

A few counts support this clonotype. This sequence joins TRBV29-1 and TRBJ2-7; TRBD1 matches 8 bases. Looked up from germline, CDR1 is SQVTM and CDR2 is ANQGSEA. The CDR3 has 11 amino acids. With 7 bases clipped from V and 6 bases from J, the junction kept 5 bases outside the gene matches. The CDR3 DNA follows: TGCAGCGCCGAGACAGGGGCCGAGCAGTACTTC. Encoded protein: CSAETGAEQYF.

The V and J genes are TRBV2 and TRBJ2-7; no definite D call. This CDR3 region has 11 residues. V shed 5 bases and J shed 3 bases, with 5 bases lying between them. CDR1 and CDR2 from the germline V gene are SNHLY and FYNNEI. The CDR3 nucleotides are TGTGCCAGCAGTAATGACTACGAGCAGTACTTC. Its protein is CASSNDYEQYF.

This clonotype came up a few times. The chain has TRBV6-2 or TRBV6-3 and TRBJ1-4; D unclear. Germline-derived CDR1 and CDR2 are MNHEY and SVGEGT. The CDR3 spans 15 residues. Trimming removed 2 bases at V and 0 bases at J, with 7 bases between. CDR3 bases: TGTGCCAGCAGTTACCCGGAGGCAACTAATGAAAAACTGTTTTTT. It yields the protein CASSYPEATNEKLFF.

There are a few counts of this clonotype. This rearrangement joins TRBV27 to TRBJ2-3; the D is unclear. Germline CDR1 and CDR2: MNHEY and SMNVEV (reference sequence). This CDR3 has 14 amino acids. Trimming stripped 6 bases from V and 4 bases from J, with 14 bases between. Here the CDR3 DNA reads TGTGCCAGCAGCCTCCTAACGGGCCCAGATACGCAGTATTTT. Amino acid sequence: CASSLLTGPDTQYF.

This clonotype was counted between two and nine times. The J gene is TRBJ2-3, the V gene TRBV15; a weak D match, TRBD1 (5 bases). The CDR3 consists of 14 residues. V dropped 5 bases and J dropped 1 base, with 10 bases sitting between them. Germline CDR1 LNHNV, CDR2 YYDKDF (reference sequence). CDR3 nucleotides: TGTGCCACCAGCCCCAGGGTTGGCACAGATACGCAGTATTTT. Its protein product is CATSPRVGTDTQYF.

This clonotype was detected many times. The CDR3 protein is CASRTDRELAPNEQFF. In DNA form, the CDR3 reads TGTGCCAGCAGGACGGACCGGGAATTAGCGCCCAATGAGCAGTTCTTC. The chain recombines TRBV2 with TRBJ2-1; maybe TRBD2 (5 bases). Trimming removed 6 bases from V and 6 bases from J, with 21 bases in between. CDR3 length: 16 amino acids. The germline V gene encodes CDR1 SNHLY and CDR2 FYNNEI.

The rearrangement links TRBV10-3 to TRBJ2-2; 7 bases align to TRBD2. With V trimmed by 6 bases and J by 6 bases, 10 bases remained unmatched. The CDR3 length is 15 residues. The germline V gene encodes CDR1 ENHRY and CDR2 SYGVKD. The CDR3 here is CAISGIRGDSGELFF. CDR3 in DNA: TGTGCCATCAGCGGAATTCGGGGGGACTCCGGGGAGCTGTTTTTT.

This clonotype was counted between two and nine times. The rearrangement links TRBV19 to TRBJ1-3, with a tentative D call TRBD1 (5 bases). Germline V gene sequence: CDR1 LNHDA, CDR2 SQIVND (reference sequence). CDR3 length: 13 amino acids. Trimming shortened V by 6 bases and J by 3 bases, and 9 bases separated the two germline ends. In nucleotides, the CDR3 is TGTGCCAGTAGCCCGACAGATGGAAACACCATATATTTT. It yields the protein CASSPTDGNTIYF.

This clonotype was counted a single time. The chain uses TRBV25-1 and TRBJ2-7; D may be TRBD2 (6 bases). The CDR3 extends over 15 amino acids. V shed 6 bases and J shed 2 bases, with 17 bases lying between them. Germline V gene data show CDR1 as MGHDK and CDR2 as SYGVNS. CDR3 loop: CASSVAEGTPYEQYF. The CDR3 DNA reads TGTGCCAGCAGCGTAGCGGAAGGGACGCCCTACGAGCAGTACTTC.

The V gene is TRBV20-1, the J gene TRBJ1-5; no definite D call. The germline V and J ends were trimmed by 7 bases and 0 bases, with 10 bases remaining between them. Germline lookup yields CDR1 DFQATT and CDR2 SNEGSKA (reference sequence). This CDR3 spans 13 amino acids. The CDR3 reads CSGQDYSNQPQHF. CDR3 nucleotides: TGCAGTGGTCAGGATTATAGCAATCAGCCCCAGCATTTT.

This clonotype occurred many times. The chain employs TRBV6-1 and TRBJ1-1, with D maybe TRBD1 (5 bases). V lost 7 bases to trimming and J lost 1 base, with 13 bases between them. The CDR3 contains 14 residues. CDR1 is MNHNS, CDR2 SASEGT, per germline. CDR3 sequence: CASTMGRRNTEAFF. CDR3 coding DNA: TGTGCCAGCACTATGGGACGGCGGAACACTGAAGCTTTCTTT.

This clonotype was recorded a few times. The J gene is TRBJ1-1, the V gene TRBV10-1; D uncertain. Trimming pared 7 bases from V and 4 bases from J, leaving 28 bases between. Germline CDR1 is WNHNN and CDR2 is SYGVQD (reference sequence). The CDR3 contains 18 residues. The CDR3 loop is CASTNGMSGPYKGTEAFF. The CDR3 region has the DNA TGCGCCAGCACCAACGGAATGTCCGGGCCCTACAAGGGCACTGAAGCTTTCTTT.

In its sample, this clonotype was seen many times. CDR3 bases: TGTGCCAGCAGGGCCGGTGGGGGCACTGAAGCTTTCTTT. Amino acid sequence: CASRAGGGTEAFF. The chain uses TRBV7-9 and TRBJ1-1, with a tentative D call TRBD1 (5 bases). V shed 6 bases and J shed 4 bases, with 12 bases lying between them. CDR3 length: 13 residues. Germline CDR1 and CDR2: SEHNR and FQNEAQ (reference sequence).

About this clonotype itself: Just one base apart from a much larger clone, this may be a read error. This chain uses TRBV11-2 with TRBJ2-5, with D perhaps TRBD2 (6 bases). The CDR3 is 15 residues long. CDR1 is SGHAT, CDR2 FQNNGV, per germline. The V and J ends lost 4 bases and 0 bases respectively, with 12 bases between them. The CDR3 coding sequence is TGTGCCAGCAGCTCAGATGGAGGGAACCAAGAGACCCAGTACTTC. This encodes CASSSDGGNQETQYF.

This clonotype was counted many times. The chain recombines TRBV29-1 with TRBJ1-2; D is unresolved. The CDR3 covers 12 residues. Trimming shortened V by 2 bases and J by 4 bases, and 8 bases separated the two germline ends. CDR1 is SQVTM, CDR2 ANQGSEA, per germline. The CDR3 DNA reads TGCAGCGTTGAATTTCCGTCCTATGGCTACACCTTC. It encodes CSVEFPSYGYTF.

This clonotype was seen ten or more times. The chain combines TRBV12-3 or TRBV12-4 with TRBJ1-4; perhaps TRBD1 as D (5 bases). V was trimmed by 3 bases and J by 8 bases, leaving 13 bases between them. The CDR3 covers 14 residues. CDR3 sequence: CASSFGGTGEKLFF. The CDR3 bases are TGTGCCAGCAGTTTCGGAGGGACGGGCGAAAAACTGTTTTTT.

The chain employs TRBV7-9 and TRBJ2-5; D perhaps matches TRBD2 (5 bases). Germline V lookup: CDR1 SEHNR, CDR2 FQNEAQ (reference sequence). V was trimmed by 6 bases and J by 5 bases, leaving 7 bases between them. This CDR3 is built from 11 residues. The CDR3 here is CASRRAETQYF. CDR3 in DNA: TGTGCCAGCAGGCGGGCGGAGACCCAGTACTTC.

This clonotype was seen more than once but under ten times. The chain links TRBV7-8 to TRBJ2-5; D not resolved. CDR3 length equals 11 residues. Trimming left V 8 bases short and J 4 bases short, with 8 bases between. Germline CDR1 and CDR2: SGHVS and FQNEAQ. The CDR3 here is CASVFRETQYF. The CDR3 DNA sequence: TGTGCCAGCGTTTTCCGAGAGACCCAGTACTTC.

V is TRBV29-1 and J is TRBJ1-3, with TRBD1 as a possible D gene (5 bases). CDR3 length: 12 amino acids. The V and J ends lost 7 bases and 4 bases respectively, with 11 bases between them. Germline CDR1 and CDR2: SQVTM and ANQGSEA. The CDR3 bases are TGCAGCGCCACAGGAACGGGAAACACCATATATTTT. As protein: CSATGTGNTIYF. Filled out from reference TRBV29-1 and TRBJ1-3, the complete variable domain reads SAVISQKPSRDICQRGTSLTIQCQVDSQVTMMFWYRQQPGQSLTLIATANQGSEATYESGFVIDKFPISRPNLTFSTLTVSNMSPEDSSIYLCSATGTGNTIYFGEGSWLTVV.

This clonotype occurred many times. V is TRBV19 and J is TRBJ1-3; D remains ambiguous. The CDR3 runs 16 residues. The V gene's germline CDR1 is LNHDA and CDR2 SQIVND (reference sequence). With 7 bases removed from V and 0 bases from J, the gap between germline ends came to 16 bases. The CDR3 DNA sequence: TGTGCCAGTAAGGGCCGCTCGTTAGGCTCTGGAAACACCATATATTTT. Translation: CASKGRSLGSGNTIYF.

This clonotype occurred many times. J is TRBJ2-7 and V is TRBV7-2; 9 bases line up with TRBD1. The CDR3 runs 15 residues. CDR1 SGHTA and CDR2 FQGNSA come from the germline V gene. The ends lost 1 base at V and 2 bases at J; junction bases unmatched: 3. The CDR3 nucleotides read TGTGCCAGCAGCTTAGACAGGGGGCTTGCCTACGAGCAGTACTTC. This codes for CASSLDRGLAYEQYF.

This clonotype showed up just once. The CDR3 DNA follows: TGTGCCAGCAGCTTAAAAGGTGATGGGTACAGGGGACTGAACACTGAAGCTTTCTTT. The encoded protein is CASSLKGDGYRGLNTEAFF. The V gene is TRBV7-3, the J gene TRBJ1-1; 7 nucleotides agree with TRBD1. Germline CDR1 and CDR2: SGHTA and FQGTGA. The CDR3 sequence is 19 residues long. V shed 1 base, J shed 0 bases, and the junction held 14 bases outside the gene matches. Full variable domain (rest looked up from reference TRBV7-3 and TRBJ1-1): GAGVSQTPSNKVTEKGKYVELRCDPISGHTALYWYRQSLGQGPEFLIYFQGTGAADDSGLPNDRFFAVRPEGSVSTLKIQRTERGDSAVYLCASSLKGDGYRGLNTEAFFGQGTRLTVV.